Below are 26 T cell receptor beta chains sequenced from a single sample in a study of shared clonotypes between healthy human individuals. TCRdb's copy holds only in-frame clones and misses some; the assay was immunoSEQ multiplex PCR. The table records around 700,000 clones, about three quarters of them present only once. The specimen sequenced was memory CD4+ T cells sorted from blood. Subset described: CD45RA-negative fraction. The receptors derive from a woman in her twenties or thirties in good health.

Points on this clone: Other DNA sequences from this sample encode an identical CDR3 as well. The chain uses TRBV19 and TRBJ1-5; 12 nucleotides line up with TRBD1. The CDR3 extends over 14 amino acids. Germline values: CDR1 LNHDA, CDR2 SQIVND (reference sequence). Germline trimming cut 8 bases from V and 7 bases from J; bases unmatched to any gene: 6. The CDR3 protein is CASSGTGGSQPQHF. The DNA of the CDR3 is TGTGCCAGTTCCGGGACAGGGGGCAGCCAGCCCCAGCATTTT. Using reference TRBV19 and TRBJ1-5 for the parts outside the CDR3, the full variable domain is DGGITQSPKYLFRKEGQNVTLSCEQNLNHDAMYWYRQDPGQGLRLIYYSQIVNDFQKGDIAEGYSVSREKKESFPLTVTSAQKNPTAFYLCASSGTGGSQPQHFGDGTRLSIL.

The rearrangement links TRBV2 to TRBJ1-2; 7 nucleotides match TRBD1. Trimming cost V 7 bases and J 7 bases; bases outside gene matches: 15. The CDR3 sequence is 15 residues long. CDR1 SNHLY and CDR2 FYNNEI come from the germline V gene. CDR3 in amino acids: CASIQTGSARFGYTF. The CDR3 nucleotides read TGTGCCAGCATTCAGACAGGGTCTGCCCGATTTGGCTACACCTTC.

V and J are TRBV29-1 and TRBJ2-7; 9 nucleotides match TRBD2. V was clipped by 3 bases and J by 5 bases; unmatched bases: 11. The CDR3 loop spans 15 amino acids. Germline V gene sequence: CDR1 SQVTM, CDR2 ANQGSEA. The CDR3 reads CSVDSAGLALDEQYF. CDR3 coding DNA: TGCAGCGTTGATTCAGCGGGACTAGCTCTAGACGAGCAGTACTTC.

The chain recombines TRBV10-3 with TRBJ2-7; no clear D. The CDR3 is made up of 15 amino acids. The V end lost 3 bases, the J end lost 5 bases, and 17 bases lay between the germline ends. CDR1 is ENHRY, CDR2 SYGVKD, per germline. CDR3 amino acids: CAISDLVRTHNEQYF. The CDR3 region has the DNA TGTGCCATCAGTGACCTAGTCCGAACTCACAACGAGCAGTACTTC.

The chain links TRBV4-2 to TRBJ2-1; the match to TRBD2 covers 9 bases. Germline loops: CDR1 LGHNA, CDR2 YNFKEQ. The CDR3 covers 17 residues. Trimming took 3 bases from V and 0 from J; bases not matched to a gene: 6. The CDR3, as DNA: TGTGCCAGCAGCCAGCGGGGGGGGGACTACTCCTACAATGAGCAGTTCTTC. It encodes CASSQRGGDYSYNEQFF.

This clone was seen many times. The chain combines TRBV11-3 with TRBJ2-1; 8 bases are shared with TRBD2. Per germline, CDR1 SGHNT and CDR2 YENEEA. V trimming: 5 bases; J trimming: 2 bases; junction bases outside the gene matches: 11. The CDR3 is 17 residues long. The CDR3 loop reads CASSPEVTGGPYNEQFF. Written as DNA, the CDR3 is TGTGCCAGCAGCCCTGAGGTAACGGGAGGGCCCTACAATGAGCAGTTCTTC.

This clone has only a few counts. The CDR3, as DNA: TGTGCCAGCAGTTTAGGAGGGAAGTCCTACGAGCAGTACTTC. As protein: CASSLGGKSYEQYF. This rearrangement joins TRBV28 to TRBJ2-7; D possibly corresponds to TRBD2 (6 bases). CDR1 and CDR2 (germline): MDHEN, SYDVKM. This CDR3 is 14 amino acids long. Trimming shortened V by 2 bases and J by 1 base, and 9 bases separated the two germline ends. The full variable domain, completed using reference TRBV28 and TRBJ2-7, is DVKVTQSSRYLVKRTGEKVFLECVQDMDHENMFWYRQDPGLGLRLIYFSYDVKMKEKGDIPEGYSVSREKKERFSLILESASTNQTSMYLCASSLGGKSYEQYFGPGTRLTVT.

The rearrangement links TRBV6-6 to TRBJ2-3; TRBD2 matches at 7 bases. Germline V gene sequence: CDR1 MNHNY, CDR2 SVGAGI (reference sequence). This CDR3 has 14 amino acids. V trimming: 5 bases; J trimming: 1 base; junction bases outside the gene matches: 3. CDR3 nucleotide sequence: TGTGCCAGCAGTCGGGGGGTGGGCACAGATACGCAGTATTTT. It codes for CASSRGVGTDTQYF.

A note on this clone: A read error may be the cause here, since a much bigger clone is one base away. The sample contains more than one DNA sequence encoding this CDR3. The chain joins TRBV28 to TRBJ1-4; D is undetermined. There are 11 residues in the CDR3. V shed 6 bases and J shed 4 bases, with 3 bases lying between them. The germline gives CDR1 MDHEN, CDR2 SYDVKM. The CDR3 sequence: CASRNNEKLFF. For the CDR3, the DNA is TGTGCCAGCAGGAATAATGAAAAACTGTTTTTT.

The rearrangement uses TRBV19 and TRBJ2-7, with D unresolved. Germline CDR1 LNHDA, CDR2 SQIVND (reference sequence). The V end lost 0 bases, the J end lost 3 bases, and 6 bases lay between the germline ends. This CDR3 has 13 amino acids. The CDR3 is CASSIDRSYEQYF. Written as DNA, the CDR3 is TGTGCCAGTAGTATAGATCGGAGCTACGAGCAGTACTTC. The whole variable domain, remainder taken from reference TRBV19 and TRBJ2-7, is DGGITQSPKYLFRKEGQNVTLSCEQNLNHDAMYWYRQDPGQGLRLIYYSQIVNDFQKGDIAEGYSVSREKKESFPLTVTSAQKNPTAFYLCASSIDRSYEQYFGPGTRLTVT.

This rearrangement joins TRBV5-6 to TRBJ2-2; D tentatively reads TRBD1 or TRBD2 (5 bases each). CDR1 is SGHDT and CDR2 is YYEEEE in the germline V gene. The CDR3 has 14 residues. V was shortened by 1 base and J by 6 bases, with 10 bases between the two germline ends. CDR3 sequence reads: CASSLFRGAGELFF. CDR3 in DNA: TGTGCCAGCAGCTTGTTCCGGGGCGCCGGGGAGCTGTTTTTT.

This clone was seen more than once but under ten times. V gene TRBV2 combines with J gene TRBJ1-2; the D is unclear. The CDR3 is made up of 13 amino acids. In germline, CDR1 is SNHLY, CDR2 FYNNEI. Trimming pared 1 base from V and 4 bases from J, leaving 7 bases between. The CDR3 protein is CASSEGQTYGYTF. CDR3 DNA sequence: TGTGCCAGCAGTGAAGGGCAGACCTATGGCTACACCTTC.

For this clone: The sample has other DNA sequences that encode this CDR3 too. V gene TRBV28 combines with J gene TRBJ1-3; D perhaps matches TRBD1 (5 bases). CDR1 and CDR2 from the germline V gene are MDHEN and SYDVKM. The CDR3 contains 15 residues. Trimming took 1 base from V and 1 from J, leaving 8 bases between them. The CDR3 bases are TGTGCCAGCAGTTTATTGGGGGGTTCTGGAAACACCATATATTTT. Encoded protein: CASSLLGGSGNTIYF.

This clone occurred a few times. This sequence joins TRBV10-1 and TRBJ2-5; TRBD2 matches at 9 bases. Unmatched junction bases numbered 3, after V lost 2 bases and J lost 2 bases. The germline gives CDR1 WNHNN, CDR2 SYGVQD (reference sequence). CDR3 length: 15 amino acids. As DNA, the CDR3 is TGCGCCAGCAGTGAGGGTAGCGGGGGACAAGAGACCCAGTACTTC. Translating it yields CASSEGSGGQETQYF.

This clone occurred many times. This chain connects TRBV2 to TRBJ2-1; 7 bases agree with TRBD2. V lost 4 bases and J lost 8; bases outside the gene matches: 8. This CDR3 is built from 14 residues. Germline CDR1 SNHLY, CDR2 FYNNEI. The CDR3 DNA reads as TGTGCCAGCAGTGCTCGTCTAGCGGACGATGAGCAGTTCTTC. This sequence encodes CASSARLADDEQFF. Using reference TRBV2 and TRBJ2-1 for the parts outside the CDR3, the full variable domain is EPEVTQTPSHQVTQMGQEVILRCVPISNHLYFYWYRQILGQKVEFLVSFYNNEISEKSEIFDDQFSVERPDGSNFTLKIRSTKLEDSAMYFCASSARLADDEQFFGPGTRLTVL.

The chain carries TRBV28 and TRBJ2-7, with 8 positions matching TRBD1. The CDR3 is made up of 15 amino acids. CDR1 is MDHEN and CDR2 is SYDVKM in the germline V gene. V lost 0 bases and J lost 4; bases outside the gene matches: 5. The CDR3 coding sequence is TGTGCCAGCAGTTTATGGGCAGGGGGCCGATACGAGCAGTACTTC. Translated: CASSLWAGGRYEQYF. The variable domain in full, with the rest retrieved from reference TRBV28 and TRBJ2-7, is DVKVTQSSRYLVKRTGEKVFLECVQDMDHENMFWYRQDPGLGLRLIYFSYDVKMKEKGDIPEGYSVSREKKERFSLILESASTNQTSMYLCASSLWAGGRYEQYFGPGTRLTVT.

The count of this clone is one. CDR3 amino acids: CASSFSTGHNQPQHF. For the CDR3, the DNA is TGTGCCAGCAGCTTTTCGACAGGGCATAATCAGCCCCAGCATTTT. V and J are TRBV5-5 and TRBJ1-5; 7 bases fit TRBD1. The CDR3 is 15 amino acids. Trimming at V came to 2 bases and at J to 4 bases, leaving 6 bases not matched to a gene. Germline assignment: CDR1 SGHKS and CDR2 YYEKEE (reference sequence).

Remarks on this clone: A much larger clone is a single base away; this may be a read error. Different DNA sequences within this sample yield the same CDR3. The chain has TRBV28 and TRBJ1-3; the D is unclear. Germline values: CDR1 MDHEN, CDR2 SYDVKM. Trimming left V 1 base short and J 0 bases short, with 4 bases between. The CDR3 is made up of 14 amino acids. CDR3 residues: CASSLSGSGNTIYF. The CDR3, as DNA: TGTGCCAGCAGTTTATCCGGCTCTGGAAACACCATATATTTT.

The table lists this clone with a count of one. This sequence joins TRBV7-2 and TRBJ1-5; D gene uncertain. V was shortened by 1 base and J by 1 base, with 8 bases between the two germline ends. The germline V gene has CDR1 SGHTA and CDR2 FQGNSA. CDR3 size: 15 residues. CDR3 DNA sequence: TGTGCCAGCAGCTTAGTGATCGGGAGCAATCAGCCCCAGCATTTT. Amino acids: CASSLVIGSNQPQHF.

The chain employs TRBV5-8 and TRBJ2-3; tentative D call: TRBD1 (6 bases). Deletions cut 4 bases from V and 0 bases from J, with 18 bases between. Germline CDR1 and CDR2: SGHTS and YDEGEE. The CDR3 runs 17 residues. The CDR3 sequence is CASSQTKRTDSTDTQYF. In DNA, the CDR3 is TGTGCCAGCAGCCAGACGAAGAGGACAGATAGCACAGATACGCAGTATTTT.

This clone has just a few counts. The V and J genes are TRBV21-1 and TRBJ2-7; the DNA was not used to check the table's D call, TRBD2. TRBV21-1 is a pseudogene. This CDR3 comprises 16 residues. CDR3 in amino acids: CASSRSSGRAGDEQYF. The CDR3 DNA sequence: TGTGCCAGCAGCAGATCCAGCGGGAGGGCCGGGGACGAGCAGTACTTC.

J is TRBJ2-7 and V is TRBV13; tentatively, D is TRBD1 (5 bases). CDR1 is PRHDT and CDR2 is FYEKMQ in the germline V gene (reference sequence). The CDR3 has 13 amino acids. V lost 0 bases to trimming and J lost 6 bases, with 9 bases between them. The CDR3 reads CASSLGRAREQYF. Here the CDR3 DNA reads TGTGCCAGCAGCTTAGGCAGGGCTCGCGAGCAGTACTTC.

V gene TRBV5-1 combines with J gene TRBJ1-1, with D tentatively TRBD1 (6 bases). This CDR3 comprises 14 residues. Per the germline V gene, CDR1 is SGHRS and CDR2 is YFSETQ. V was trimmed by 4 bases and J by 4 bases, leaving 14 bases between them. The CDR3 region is CASSPQGVSTEAFF. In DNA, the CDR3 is TGCGCCAGCAGCCCACAGGGCGTGAGCACTGAAGCTTTCTTT.

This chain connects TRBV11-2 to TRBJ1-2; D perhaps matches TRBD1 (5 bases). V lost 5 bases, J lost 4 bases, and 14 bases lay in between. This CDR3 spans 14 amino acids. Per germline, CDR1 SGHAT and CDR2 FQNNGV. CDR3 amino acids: CASSPAQGVYGYTF. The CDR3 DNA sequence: TGTGCCAGCAGCCCCGCCCAGGGCGTCTATGGCTACACCTTC.

CDR3 sequence reads: CASSIGGGPNQPQHF. CDR3 DNA sequence: TGTGCCAGCAGCATCGGAGGGGGACCCAATCAGCCCCAGCATTTT. The V gene is TRBV7-2, the J gene TRBJ1-5; the D gene is possibly TRBD1 (6 bases). CDR3 length: 15 amino acids. The V end lost 5 bases, the J end lost 3 bases, and 14 bases lay between the germline ends. The germline CDR1 and CDR2 sequences are SGHTA and FQGNSA.

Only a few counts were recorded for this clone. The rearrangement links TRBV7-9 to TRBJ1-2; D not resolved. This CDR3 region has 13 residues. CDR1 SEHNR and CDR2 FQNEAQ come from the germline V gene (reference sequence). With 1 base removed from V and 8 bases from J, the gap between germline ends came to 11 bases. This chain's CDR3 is CASSLVDYTGYTF. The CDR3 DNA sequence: TGTGCCAGCAGCTTAGTGGATTATACGGGCTACACCTTC.